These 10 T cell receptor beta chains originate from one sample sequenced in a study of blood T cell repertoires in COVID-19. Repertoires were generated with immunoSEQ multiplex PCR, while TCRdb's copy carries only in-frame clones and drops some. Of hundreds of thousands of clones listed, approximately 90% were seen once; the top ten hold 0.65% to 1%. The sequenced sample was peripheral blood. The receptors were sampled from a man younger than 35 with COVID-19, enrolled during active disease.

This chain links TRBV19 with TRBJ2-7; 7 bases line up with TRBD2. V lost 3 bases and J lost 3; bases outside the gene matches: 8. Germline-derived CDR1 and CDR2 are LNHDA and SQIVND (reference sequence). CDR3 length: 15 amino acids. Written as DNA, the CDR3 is TGTGCCAGTAGTATCTATCTCGGGGGGAACTACGAGCAGTACTTC. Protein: CASSIYLGGNYEQYF.

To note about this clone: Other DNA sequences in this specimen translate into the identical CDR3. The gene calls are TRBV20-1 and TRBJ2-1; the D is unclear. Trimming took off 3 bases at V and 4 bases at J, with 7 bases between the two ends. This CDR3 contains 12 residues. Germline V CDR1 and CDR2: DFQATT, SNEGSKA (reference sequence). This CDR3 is CSASRLYNEQFF. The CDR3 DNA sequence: TGCAGTGCTAGTCGACTTTACAATGAGCAGTTCTTC.

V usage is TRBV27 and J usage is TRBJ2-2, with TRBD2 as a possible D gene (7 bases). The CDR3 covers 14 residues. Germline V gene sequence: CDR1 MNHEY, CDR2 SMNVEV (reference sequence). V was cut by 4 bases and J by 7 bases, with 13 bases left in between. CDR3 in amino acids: CASSSLGGDGELFF. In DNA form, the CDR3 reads TGTGCCAGCAGTTCACTAGGGGGGGACGGGGAGCTGTTTTTT.

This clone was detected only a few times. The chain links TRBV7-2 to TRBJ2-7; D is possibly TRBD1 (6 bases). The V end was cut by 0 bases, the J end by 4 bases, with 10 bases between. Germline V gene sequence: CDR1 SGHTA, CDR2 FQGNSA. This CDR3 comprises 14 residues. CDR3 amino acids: CASSLASRGYEQYF. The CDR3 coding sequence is TGTGCCAGCAGCTTAGCGAGCAGGGGTTACGAGCAGTACTTC.

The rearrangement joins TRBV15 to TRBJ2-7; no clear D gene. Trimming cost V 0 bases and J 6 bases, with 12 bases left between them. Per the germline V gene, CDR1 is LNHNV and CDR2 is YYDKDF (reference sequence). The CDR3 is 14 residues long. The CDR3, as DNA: TGTGCCACCAGCAGAGATCATGGAGTACGCGAGCAGTACTTC. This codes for CATSRDHGVREQYF.

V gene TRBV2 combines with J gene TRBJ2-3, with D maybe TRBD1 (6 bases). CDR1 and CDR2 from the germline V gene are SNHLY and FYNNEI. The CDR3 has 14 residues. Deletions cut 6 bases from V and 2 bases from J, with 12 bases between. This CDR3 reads CASRRTDLTDTQYF. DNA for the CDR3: TGTGCCAGCAGAAGGACAGACCTCACAGATACGCAGTATTTT.

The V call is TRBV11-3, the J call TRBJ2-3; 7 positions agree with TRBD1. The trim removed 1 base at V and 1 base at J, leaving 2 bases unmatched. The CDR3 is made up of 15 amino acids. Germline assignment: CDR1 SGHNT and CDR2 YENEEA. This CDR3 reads CASSLGTGRTDTQYF. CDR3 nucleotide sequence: TGTGCCAGCAGCTTAGGGACAGGCCGCACAGATACGCAGTATTTT.

Written as DNA, the CDR3 is TGCAGCGCCTCGGGACTTATGAACACTGAAGCTTTCTTT. It translates to CSASGLMNTEAFF. V is TRBV29-1 and J is TRBJ1-1, with D possibly being TRBD1 (5 bases). Trimming cost V 7 bases and J 0 bases, with 12 bases left between them. CDR3 length: 13 amino acids. Per the germline V gene, CDR1 is SQVTM and CDR2 is ANQGSEA.

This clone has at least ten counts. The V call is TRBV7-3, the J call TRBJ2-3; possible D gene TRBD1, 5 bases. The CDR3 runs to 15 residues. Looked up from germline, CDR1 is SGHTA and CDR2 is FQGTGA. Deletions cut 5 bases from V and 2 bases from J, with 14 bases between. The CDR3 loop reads CASSPQGSNTDTQYF. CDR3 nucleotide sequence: TGTGCCAGCAGCCCTCAGGGATCTAACACAGATACGCAGTATTTT.

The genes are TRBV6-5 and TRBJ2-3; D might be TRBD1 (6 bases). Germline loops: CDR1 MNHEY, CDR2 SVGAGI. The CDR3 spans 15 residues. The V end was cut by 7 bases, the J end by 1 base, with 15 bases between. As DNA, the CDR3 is TGTGCCAGCACACGAGACAGGTGGGGCACAGATACGCAGTATTTT. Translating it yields CASTRDRWGTDTQYF.